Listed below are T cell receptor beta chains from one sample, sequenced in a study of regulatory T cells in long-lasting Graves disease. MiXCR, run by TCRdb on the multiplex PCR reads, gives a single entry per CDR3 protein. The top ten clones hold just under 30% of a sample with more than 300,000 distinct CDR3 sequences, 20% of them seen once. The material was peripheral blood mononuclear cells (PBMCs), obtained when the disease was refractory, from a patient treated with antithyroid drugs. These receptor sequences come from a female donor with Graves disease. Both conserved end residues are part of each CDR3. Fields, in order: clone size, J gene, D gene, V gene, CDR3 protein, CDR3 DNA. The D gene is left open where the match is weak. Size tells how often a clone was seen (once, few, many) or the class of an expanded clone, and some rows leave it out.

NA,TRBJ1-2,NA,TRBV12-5,CASGLWLNYGYTF,TGTGCTAGTGGTTTGTGGCTGAACTATGGCTACACCTTC
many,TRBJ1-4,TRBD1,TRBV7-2,CASSLRQGSNEKLFF,TGTGCCAGCAGCCTTCGACAGGGGTCTAATGAAAAACTGTTTTTT
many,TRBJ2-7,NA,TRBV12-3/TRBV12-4,CASSPLSADKQYF,TGTGCCAGCAGTCCCTTGTCGGCTGACAAACAGTACTTC
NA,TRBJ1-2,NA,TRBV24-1,CATSEGSLGYTF,TGTGCCACCAGTGAAGGCTCTCTAGGCTACACCTTC
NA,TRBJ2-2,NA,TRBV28,CASSLSAVNTGELFF,TGTGCCAGCAGTTTATCAGCCGTGAACACCGGGGAGCTGTTTTTT
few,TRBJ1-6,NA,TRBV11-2,CASSLDPTSSYNSPLHF,TGTGCCAGCAGCTTAGATCCGACGAGCTCCTATAATTCACCCCTCCACTTT
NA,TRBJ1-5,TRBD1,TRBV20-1,CSAGQGFRNQPQHF,TGCAGTGCTGGACAGGGGTTTCGCAATCAGCCCCAGCATTTT
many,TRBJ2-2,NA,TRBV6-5,CASSYVGPNTGELFF,TGTGCCAGCAGTTACGTGGGACCCAACACCGGGGAGCTGTTTTTT
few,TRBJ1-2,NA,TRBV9,CASSVDRRRRYTF,TGTGCCAGCAGCGTAGACAGGAGGAGACGCTACACCTTC
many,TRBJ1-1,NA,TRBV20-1,CSARFSWDTEAFF,TGCAGTGCTAGATTCAGCTGGGACACTGAAGCTTTCTTT
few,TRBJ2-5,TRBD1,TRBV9,CASTPSQGQVEETQYF,TGTGCCAGCACCCCATCCCAGGGACAGGTCGAAGAGACCCAGTACTTC
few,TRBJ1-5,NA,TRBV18,CASSPEAAQNQPQHF,TGTGCCAGCTCACCAGAGGCAGCCCAAAATCAGCCCCAGCATTTT
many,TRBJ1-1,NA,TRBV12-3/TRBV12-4,CASNLGAGNTEAFF,TGTGCCAGCAACCTTGGGGCCGGGAACACTGAAGCTTTCTTT
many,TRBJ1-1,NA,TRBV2,CAGRQVGTEAFF,TGTGCCGGAAGACAAGTCGGAACTGAAGCTTTCTTT
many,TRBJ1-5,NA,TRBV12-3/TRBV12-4,CASSFGGPQHF,TGTGCCAGCAGTTTTGGTGGGCCCCAGCATTTT
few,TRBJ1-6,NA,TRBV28,CASGVSPLHF,TGTGCCAGCGGGGTTTCACCCCTCCACTTT
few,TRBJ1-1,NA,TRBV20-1,CSARTANTEAFF,TGCAGTGCTCGGACCGCGAACACTGAAGCTTTCTTT
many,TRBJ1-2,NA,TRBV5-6,CASSVGTRGGYTF,TGTGCCAGCAGCGTGGGCACCCGCGGTGGCTACACCTTC
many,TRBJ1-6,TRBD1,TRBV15,CATSRELFPGTVDNSPLHF,TGTGCCACCAGCAGAGAACTTTTCCCCGGGACAGTCGATAATTCACCCCTCCACTTT
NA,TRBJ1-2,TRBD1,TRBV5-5,CASSGYRGPNYGYTF,TGTGCCAGCAGCGGATACAGGGGGCCTAACTATGGCTACACCTTC
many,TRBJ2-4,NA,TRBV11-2,CASRRPGTENIQYF,TGTGCCAGCAGACGACCCGGGACGGAAAACATTCAGTACTTC
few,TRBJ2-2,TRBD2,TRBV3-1,CASSRIGLAVNTGELFF,TGTGCCAGCAGCCGGATTGGACTAGCGGTGAACACCGGGGAGCTGTTTTTT
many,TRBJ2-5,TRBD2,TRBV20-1,CSAFRAGVETQYF,TGCAGTGCTTTCAGGGCGGGAGTCGAGACCCAGTACTTC
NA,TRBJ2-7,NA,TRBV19,CASSITGSSYEQYF,TGTGCCAGTAGTATAACAGGGTCCTCCTACGAGCAGTACTTC
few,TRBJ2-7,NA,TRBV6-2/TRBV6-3,CASSYSSFYEQYF,TGTGCCAGCAGTTACTCGAGTTTCTACGAGCAGTACTTC
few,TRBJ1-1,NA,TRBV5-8,CASIRRRGCNTEAFF,TGTGCCAGCATCCGGAGGAGGGGCTGCAACACTGAAGCTTTCTTT
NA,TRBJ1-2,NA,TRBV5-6,CASRTFGGGYGYTF,TGTGCCAGCAGGACCTTCGGGGGAGGCTATGGCTACACCTTC
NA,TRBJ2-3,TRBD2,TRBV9,CASSVGASGRGEGTDTQYF,TGTGCCAGCAGCGTCGGCGCTAGCGGGAGAGGGGAGGGCACAGATACGCAGTATTTT
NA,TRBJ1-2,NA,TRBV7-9,CASPGRDGYTF,TGTGCCAGCCCGGGGAGGGATGGCTACACCTTC
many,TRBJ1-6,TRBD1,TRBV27,CASSLLGQGVAPLHF,TGTGCCAGCAGTTTGTTGGGACAGGGGGTTGCACCCCTCCACTTT
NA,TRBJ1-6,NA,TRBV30,CAWSEQGNSPLHF,TGTGCCTGGAGTGAGCAGGGTAATTCACCCCTCCACTTT
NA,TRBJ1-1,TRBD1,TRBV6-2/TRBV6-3,CASSELKGQGFLSTEAFF,TGTGCCAGCAGTGAACTGAAGGGACAGGGGTTTTTGAGCACTGAAGCTTTCTTT
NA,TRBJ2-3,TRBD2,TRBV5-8,CASSSFTREGQADTQYF,TGTGCCAGCAGCTCCTTCACGCGGGAGGGCCAAGCAGATACGCAGTATTTT
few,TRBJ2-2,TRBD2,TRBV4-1,CASSMWMLAVMNTGELFF,TGCGCCAGCAGCATGTGGATGCTAGCGGTTATGAACACCGGGGAGCTGTTTTTT
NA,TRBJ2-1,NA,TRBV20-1,CSAPGRASSYNEQFF,TGCAGTGCCCCTGGGCGGGCCAGCTCCTACAATGAGCAGTTCTTC
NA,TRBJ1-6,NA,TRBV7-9,CASSERDGHNSPLHF,TGTGCCAGCAGCGAAAGGGACGGTCATAATTCACCCCTCCACTTT
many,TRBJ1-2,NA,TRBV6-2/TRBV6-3,CASSRQYTDGYTF,TGTGCCAGCAGTCGACAGTATACTGACGGCTACACCTTC
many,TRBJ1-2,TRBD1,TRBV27,CASTRTGSYGYTF,TGTGCCAGCACCAGGACAGGGAGCTATGGCTACACCTTC
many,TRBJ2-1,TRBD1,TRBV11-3,CASSLDPGTAKYNEQFF,TGTGCCAGCAGCTTAGACCCAGGGACAGCCAAGTACAATGAGCAGTTCTTC
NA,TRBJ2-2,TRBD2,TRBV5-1,CASNQGLANTGELFF,TGCGCCAGCAATCAGGGACTAGCGAACACCGGGGAGCTGTTTTTT
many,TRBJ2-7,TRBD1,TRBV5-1,CASSLSGTDFPYEQYF,TGCGCCAGCAGCCTATCCGGGACAGACTTCCCCTACGAGCAGTACTTC
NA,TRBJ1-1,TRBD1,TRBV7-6,CASSFAGGWNTEAFF,TGTGCCAGCAGCTTCGCAGGGGGCTGGAACACTGAAGCTTTCTTT
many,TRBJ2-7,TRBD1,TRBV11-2,CASIPFGNRGNDYEQYF,TGTGCCAGCATACCTTTTGGCAACAGGGGTAACGACTACGAGCAGTACTTC
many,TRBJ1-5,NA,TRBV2,CASSTDRRNQPQHF,TGTGCCAGCAGCACGGACCGGCGAAATCAGCCCCAGCATTTT
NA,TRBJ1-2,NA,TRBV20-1,CSATGGSSGYTF,TGCAGTGCTACGGGCGGCTCGAGTGGCTACACCTTC
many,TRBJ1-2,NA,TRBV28,CASSHTEPSGYTF,TGTGCCAGCAGCCATACAGAGCCGTCCGGCTACACCTTC
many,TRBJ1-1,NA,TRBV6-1,CASSEAHRRNTEAFF,TGTGCCAGCAGTGAAGCGCATAGACGGAACACTGAAGCTTTCTTT
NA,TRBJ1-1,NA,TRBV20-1,CSARSGARVISGTEAFF,TGCAGTGCTAGGTCGGGGGCCAGGGTAATAAGTGGAACTGAAGCTTTCTTT
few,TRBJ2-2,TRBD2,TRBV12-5,CASFGGSGRWGTGELFF,TGTGCTAGTTTTGGGGGTAGCGGGAGGTGGGGCACCGGGGAGCTGTTTTTT
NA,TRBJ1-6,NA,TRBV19,CASSTTGSHNSPLHF,TGTGCCAGTAGCACAACAGGGTCTCATAATTCACCCCTCCACTTT
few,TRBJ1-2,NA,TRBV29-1,CSVVEGLVYGYTF,TGCAGCGTTGTCGAGGGGCTCGTCTATGGCTACACCTTC
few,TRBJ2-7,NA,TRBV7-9,CASSLRGSEYEQYF,TGTGCCAGCAGCTTAAGGGGTTCGGAGTACGAGCAGTACTTC
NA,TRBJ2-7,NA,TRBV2,CASSDMVGYLSYEQYF,TGTGCCAGCAGTGATATGGTGGGCTACCTTTCCTACGAGCAGTACTTC
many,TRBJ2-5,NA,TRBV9,CASSADDFGTQYF,TGTGCCAGCAGCGCGGACGATTTTGGGACCCAGTACTTC
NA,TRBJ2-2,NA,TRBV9,CASSLTLSTGELFF,TGTGCCAGCTCCCTCACCTTAAGCACCGGGGAGCTGTTTTTT
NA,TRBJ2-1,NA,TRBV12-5,CASGWSWREQFF,TGTGCTAGTGGGTGGTCGTGGAGGGAGCAGTTCTTC
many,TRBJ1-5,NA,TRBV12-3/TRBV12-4,CASRRADQPQHF,TGTGCCAGCAGGAGGGCCGATCAGCCCCAGCATTTT